This T cell receptor (beta chain) is from a study of T-cell memory formation after mild COVID-19. Study-wide background: TCR clusters largely stayed donor specific.

Trimming cost V 1 base and J 3 bases; bases outside gene matches: 6. This CDR3 is 15 amino acids long. The V gene's germline CDR1 is LGHNA and CDR2 YSLEER. As concerns this clonotype: Its antigen is unknown.

Broader study findings: In second-wave clones peaking day 37, SARS-CoV-2 specificity remained unconfirmed. Contracting clones from day 15 to 85 had balanced CD4/CD8; later expanders favoured CD4+. The study found contracting CD4+ clones mainly in CM and EM and contracting CD8+ clones in EMRA.

One entry per CDR3 protein, called by TCRdb with MiXCR from the 5' RACE reads. The sample contains nearly 350,000 distinct CDR3 sequences, about an eighth of which appear only once. The sequence came from a man aged 18 to 29 who had mild COVID-19 (a few samples of this study predate the infection). Cell type and time point are not known. This chain connects TRBV4-3 to TRBJ2-7; 7 bases are shared with TRBD1. Sequenced material: PBMCs or a T cell subset sorted from them (not recorded which). Here the CDR3 DNA reads TGCGCCAGCAGCCAAGGGACAGGCTCCAACTACGAGCAGTACTTC. Amino acid sequence: CASSQGTGSNYEQYF.